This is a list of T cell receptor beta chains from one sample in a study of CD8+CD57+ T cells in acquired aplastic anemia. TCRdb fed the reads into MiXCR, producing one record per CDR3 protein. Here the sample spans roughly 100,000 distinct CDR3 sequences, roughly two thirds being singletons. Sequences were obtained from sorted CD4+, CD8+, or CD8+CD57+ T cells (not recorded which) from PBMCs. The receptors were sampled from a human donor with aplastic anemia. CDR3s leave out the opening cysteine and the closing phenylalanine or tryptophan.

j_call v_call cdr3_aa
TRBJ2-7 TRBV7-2 ASSSEISREQY
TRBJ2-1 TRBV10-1 ASSLPRGSSVNEQF
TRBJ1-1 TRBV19 ASSPIQVNTEAF
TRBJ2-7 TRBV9 ASSPFGRPLYEQY
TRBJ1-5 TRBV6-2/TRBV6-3 ASSPDSGNQPQH
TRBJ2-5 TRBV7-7 ASSFWATRQETQY
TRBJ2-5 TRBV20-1 SAFPGGRAEETQY
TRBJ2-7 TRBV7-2 ASTPRVGGNYEQY
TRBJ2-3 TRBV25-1 ASSELISGGGDTQY
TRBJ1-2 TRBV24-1 ATSDAGLRGGYT
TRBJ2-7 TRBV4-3 ASSQGVRTHSYEQY
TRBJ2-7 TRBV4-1 ASSQETLSYEQY
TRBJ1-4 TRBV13 ASSLGQGGKLF
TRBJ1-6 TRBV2 ASSGGGNSPLH
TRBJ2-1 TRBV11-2 ASSPPMGSKRNEQF
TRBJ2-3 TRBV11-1 ASSSSWDRGDYTQY
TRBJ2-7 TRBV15 ATSSSRSGQGIYEQY
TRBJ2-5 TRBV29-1 SVVFRGVQETQY
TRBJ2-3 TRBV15 ATSGDSPTSTDTQY
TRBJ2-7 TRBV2 ASTRQDGYEQY
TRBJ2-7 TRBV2 ASSAGYEQY
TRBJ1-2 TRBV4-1 ASSQGTLYT
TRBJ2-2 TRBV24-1 ATRSGTGDTGELF
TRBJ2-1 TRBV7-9 ASSQGQGASNEQF
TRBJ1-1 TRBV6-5 ASSYSGTANTEAF
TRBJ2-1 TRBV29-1 SVASGLDSYNEQF
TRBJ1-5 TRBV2 ASSTGVSNQPQH
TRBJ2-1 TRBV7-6 ASSLAANEQF
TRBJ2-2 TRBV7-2 ASSLAWVGELF
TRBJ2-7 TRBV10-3 AISGTSYEQY
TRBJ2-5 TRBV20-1 SAYPVGFETQY
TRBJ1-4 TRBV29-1 SAGAAGEKLF
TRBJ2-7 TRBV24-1 ATSDGDLYEQY
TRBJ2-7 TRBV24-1 ATGQGYEQY
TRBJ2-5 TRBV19 ASSTELGGRQETQY
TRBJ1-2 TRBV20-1 SAGDANMGNT
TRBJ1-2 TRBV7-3 ASSFRENGYT
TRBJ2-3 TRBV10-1 ASSWGASGGVTDTQY
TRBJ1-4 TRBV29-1 SSRTGRSTNEKLF
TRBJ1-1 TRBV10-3 AISERGSLTEAF
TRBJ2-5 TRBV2 ASRAGAQETQY
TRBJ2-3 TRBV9 ASSPITDTQY
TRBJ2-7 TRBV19 ASRLTVNSYEQY
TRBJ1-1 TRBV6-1 ASSPGVTAEAF
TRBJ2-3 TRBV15 ATSRATDTQY
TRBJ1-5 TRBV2 ASSGAGRSNQPQH
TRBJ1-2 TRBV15 ATSRGPGQGGYGYT
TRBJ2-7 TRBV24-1 ASSSHGGSYEQY
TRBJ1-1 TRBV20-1 SARDRGQGRTEAF
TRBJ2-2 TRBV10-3 AGRGHGNTGELF
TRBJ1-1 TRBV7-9 ASSFAGLNTEAF
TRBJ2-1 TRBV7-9 ASSSTTYNEQF